The clone carrying this T cell receptor beta chain was seen a few times. The target antigen is unknown. The data derive from a study of identical twins. Study-wide results and caveats: Twin pairs had excess sharing that was weaker in beta out-of-frame sequences.

The cDNA had a unique molecular identifier and a template-switch universal primer site. TCRdb re-derived calls from the 5' RACE reads in MiXCR, one entry per CDR3 protein. The repertoire holds hundreds of thousands of distinct CDR3 sequences, with roughly an eighth as singletons. Trimming shortened V by 2 bases and J by 3 bases, and 14 bases separated the two germline ends. The CDR3 has 15 residues. Per germline, CDR1 SNHLY and CDR2 FYNNEI. The sample also formed part of further work on yellow fever vaccine responses in identical twins.

This TCR came from a woman younger than 35 in good health. The V and J genes are TRBV2 and TRBJ2-7, with D perhaps TRBD1 or TRBD2 (5 bases each). Specimen: PBMCs. CDR3 coding DNA: TGTGCCAGCAGTGAAATGGGACCATCCCTCTACGAGCAGTACTTC. Protein sequence: CASSEMGPSLYEQYF.